This TCR beta chain was captured in a study of T cell changes during pregnancy in multiple sclerosis. This CDR3 is 13 amino acids long. The germline V gene has CDR1 SEHNR and CDR2 FQNEAQ (reference sequence). V was trimmed by 7 bases and J by 9 bases, leaving 16 bases between them. TCRdb keeps only in-frame clones here, not all; method: immunoSEQ multiplex PCR. The repertoire holds approximately 90,000 clones, with approximately 94% as singletons. The source of this sequence is a female donor with multiple sclerosis, enrolled in a pregnancy study. This chain joins TRBV7-9 and TRBJ2-1; tentative D call: TRBD1 (5 bases). The material was peripheral blood, obtained in the third trimester of pregnancy. The chain's CDR3 is CASTLRVMAEQFF. CDR3 in DNA: TGTGCCAGCACACTCAGGGTGATGGCTGAGCAGTTCTTC.